Presented here are 13 T cell receptor beta chains from one specimen sequenced in a study of T cell responses to AZD1222 COVID-19 vaccine (dated by TCRdb to the early 2020s). The library was produced with the immunoSEQ multiplex PCR assay. TCRdb holds this immuneACCESS table with in-frame rearrangements only. Some clones are missing; in checked studies, unresolved V genes explain under half, and the rest has no known cause. The sample table contains around 120,000 clones; only one count was recorded for approximately 92% of them. The top ten constitute around 15% of the sample. Sample time point, as interpreted from the label and publication: baseline before first vaccination. The sequencing here drew on peripheral blood, taken on day 0 of AZD1222 vaccination. Receptors were obtained from an adult in good health.

This chain joins TRBV19 and TRBJ2-7, with D unclear. The CDR3 runs 14 residues. V shed 5 bases and J shed 2 bases, with 13 bases lying between them. The V gene's germline CDR1 is LNHDA and CDR2 SQIVND (reference sequence). This CDR3 reads CASSPVGPPYEQYF. The CDR3 region has the DNA TGTGCCAGTAGTCCCGTCGGCCCTCCCTACGAGCAGTACTTC. Full variable domain (remainder filled in from reference TRBV19 and TRBJ2-7): DGGITQSPKYLFRKEGQNVTLSCEQNLNHDAMYWYRQDPGQGLRLIYYSQIVNDFQKGDIAEGYSVSREKKESFPLTVTSAQKNPTAFYLCASSPVGPPYEQYFGPGTRLTVT.

This chain links TRBV6-5 with TRBJ1-3; D not certain. Germline V CDR1 and CDR2: MNHEY, SVGAGI. The CDR3 is 14 residues long. Trimming cost V 9 bases and J 4 bases, with 16 bases left between them. Here the CDR3 DNA reads TGTGCCAGTTCTCGGGAGGCGGCAGGAAACACCATATATTTT. The encoded protein is CASSREAAGNTIYF.

This chain joins TRBV10-3 and TRBJ1-3; D remains unclear. The ends were cut back, 2 bases at V and 0 bases at J, with 8 bases in the middle. The CDR3 length is 15 residues. CDR1 and CDR2 from the germline V gene are ENHRY and SYGVKD. In nucleotides, the CDR3 is TGTGCCATCAGTGAGCCGGGCCGCTCTGGAAACACCATATATTTT. Protein sequence: CAISEPGRSGNTIYF.

This clone was counted once. The J gene is TRBJ1-5, the V gene TRBV7-9, with D uncertain. The germline V and J ends were trimmed by 1 base and 7 bases, with 8 bases remaining between them. The germline CDR1 and CDR2 sequences are SEHNR and FQNEAQ (reference sequence). CDR3 length: 13 residues. CDR3 amino acids: CASSLEGRQPQHF. CDR3 sequence (DNA): TGTGCCAGCAGCTTAGAAGGCCGGCAGCCCCAGCATTTT.

This rearrangement joins TRBV28 to TRBJ1-2; a possible D gene is TRBD1 (6 bases). The CDR3 is 14 amino acids. Trimming pared 3 bases from V and 8 bases from J, leaving 16 bases between. Germline lookup yields CDR1 MDHEN and CDR2 SYDVKM. CDR3 loop: CASSFGQGPLGYTF. The CDR3 nucleotides read TGTGCCAGCAGTTTCGGCCAGGGGCCCCTGGGCTACACCTTC.

The chain couples TRBV2 to TRBJ1-5; 7 positions agree with TRBD1. This CDR3 contains 14 residues. V dropped 6 bases and J dropped 4; count of bases not matched to a gene: 6. Per the germline V gene, CDR1 is SNHLY and CDR2 is FYNNEI. The CDR3 sequence is CASRRDSPNQPQHF. In nucleotides, the CDR3 is TGTGCCAGCAGGCGGGACAGCCCGAATCAGCCCCAGCATTTT. Drawing the rest from reference TRBV2 and TRBJ1-5, the complete variable domain is EPEVTQTPSHQVTQMGQEVILRCVPISNHLYFYWYRQILGQKVEFLVSFYNNEISEKSEIFDDQFSVERPDGSNFTLKIRSTKLEDSAMYFCASRRDSPNQPQHFGDGTRLSIL.

In this sample, this clone turned up a few times. This chain connects TRBV5-4 to TRBJ1-2; D is perhaps TRBD1 (5 bases). CDR3 length: 14 amino acids. Germline loops: CDR1 SGHNT, CDR2 YYREEE (reference sequence). V lost 4 bases and J lost 8, with 18 bases in between. This chain's CDR3 is CASSLQRGGTGYTF. The CDR3 DNA follows: TGTGCCAGCAGCCTACAAAGAGGAGGGACGGGCTACACCTTC.

This sequence joins TRBV2 and TRBJ2-2; 7 bases line up with TRBD1. Per the germline V gene, CDR1 is SNHLY and CDR2 is FYNNEI. V was clipped by 3 bases and J by 4 bases; unmatched bases: 8. This CDR3 has 16 residues. In DNA form, the CDR3 reads TGTGCCAGCAGTGACGGGGCAGGGGGAATCACCGGGGAGCTGTTTTTT. Amino acid sequence: CASSDGAGGITGELFF.

V gene TRBV2 combines with J gene TRBJ1-5, with unresolved D. Germline V gene sequence: CDR1 SNHLY, CDR2 FYNNEI. Trimming removed 4 bases at V and 4 bases at J, with 5 bases between. This CDR3 has 12 amino acids. In nucleotides, the CDR3 is TGTGCCAGCAGTGTCGGAAATCAGCCCCAGCATTTT. This sequence encodes CASSVGNQPQHF.

The V call is TRBV2, the J call TRBJ1-3; no reliable D call. The germline V gene has CDR1 SNHLY and CDR2 FYNNEI. V was cut by 4 bases and J by 2 bases, with 15 bases left in between. This CDR3 spans 16 amino acids. The CDR3 here is CASSAMALGTGNTIYF. CDR3 nucleotide sequence: TGTGCCAGCAGTGCAATGGCCCTAGGGACTGGAAACACCATATATTTT.

This chain links TRBV7-2 with TRBJ2-7; 12 bases agree with TRBD2. The ends lost 5 bases at V and 2 bases at J; junction bases unmatched: 7. This CDR3 has 16 amino acids. The germline gives CDR1 SGHTA, CDR2 FQGNSA. For the CDR3, the DNA is TGTGCCAGCAGCCGCGGGACTAGCGGGCGCCCCTACGAGCAGTACTTC. As protein: CASSRGTSGRPYEQYF.

The chain recombines TRBV6-2 or TRBV6-3 with TRBJ1-2; D perhaps matches TRBD1 (5 bases). Germline V lookup: CDR1 MNHEY, CDR2 SVGEGT. The CDR3 length is 17 residues. V lost 2 bases, J lost 3 bases, and 19 bases lay in between. Here the CDR3 reads CASSYPTAGEVDYGYTF. CDR3 DNA sequence: TGTGCCAGCAGTTACCCGACAGCGGGGGAGGTAGACTATGGCTACACCTTC.

The J gene is TRBJ2-1, the V gene TRBV4-3, with TRBD1 matching 9 bases. The V gene's germline CDR1 is LGHNA and CDR2 YSLEER. V dropped 1 base and J dropped 8; count of bases not matched to a gene: 6. CDR3 size: 15 residues. In nucleotides, the CDR3 is TGCGCCAGCAGCCAAGCGGGACAGGGAAGCGATGAGCAGTTCTTC. Translated, it gives CASSQAGQGSDEQFF.